The text below deals with one T cell receptor beta chain. Its specificity is not known. This sample is part of a study of T cells expressing NK-cell markers. From its re-call of the 5' RACE reads, TCRdb lists each CDR3 protein once, without DNA. This listing includes 300,000 to 500,000 distinct CDR3 sequences. The study's findings and limits: NKG2C+ dominant clonotypes from 5 or 6 donors made up roughly 1.0-8% of CD8+ T cells.

The CDR3 totals 15 residues. Germline CDR1 is LNHNV and CDR2 is YYDKDF (reference sequence). The rearrangement joins TRBV15 to TRBJ2-2. This clonotype was sampled from a woman between 50 and 59 years old in good health. Sequenced: blood T cells: a sorted CD56 or NKG2C T cell subset, CD4+ or CD8+ T cells, or bulk PBMC T cells (not recorded which). CDR3 amino acids: CATSRDVIRGGELFF.